These 21 T cell receptor beta chains originate from one sample sequenced in a study of CD8+ T cells in alopecia areata. The treatment: oral pan-JAK inhibitor, 5-10 mg twice daily. The authors extracted RNA and reverse transcribed it into cDNA as the sequencing template. Generated by immunoSEQ multiplex PCR, the TCRdb table keeps only in-frame clones and is missing some. The sample lists around 190,000 clones, just under 65% seen once, with 1.3% in the top ten. The sequenced sample was CD4+ T cells sorted from blood, obtained between weeks 49 and 50, from a patient treated with tofacitinib. All receptors come from a human donor with alopecia areata.

This clone turned up a few times. The gene calls are TRBV29-1 and TRBJ1-1; D remains ambiguous. Germline V lookup: CDR1 SQVTM, CDR2 ANQGSEA. Trimming removed 4 bases at V and 0 bases at J, with 12 bases between. The CDR3 runs to 14 residues. Here the CDR3 DNA reads TGCAGCGTTGTCATGGGAATCATGAACACTGAAGCTTTCTTT. Its protein is CSVVMGIMNTEAFF.

V usage is TRBV6-5 and J usage is TRBJ1-2; D gene ambiguous. The CDR3 runs 13 residues. Germline V gives CDR1 MNHEY, CDR2 SVGAGI. The V end lost 1 base, the J end lost 7 bases, and 10 bases lay between the germline ends. The CDR3 DNA reads TGTGCCAGCAGTTACTACACAGACACTGGCTACACCTTC. Translating it yields CASSYYTDTGYTF.

Many counts were recorded for this clone. The V call is TRBV18, the J call TRBJ1-1, with TRBD1 matching 9 bases. J lost 2 bases, V lost 6 bases, and 7 bases had no gene match. Germline V CDR1 and CDR2: KGHSH, LQKENI. The CDR3 contains 15 residues. CDR3: CASSLQGALNTEAFF. CDR3 bases: TGTGCCAGCTCCCTACAGGGGGCCCTAAACACTGAAGCTTTCTTT.

J is TRBJ1-2 and V is TRBV29-1; TRBD1 agrees at 8 bases. After removal of 1 base from V and 7 bases from J, the junction contained 14 bases not matched to a gene. Germline loops: CDR1 SQVTM, CDR2 ANQGSEA. The CDR3 is 16 residues long. The CDR3 loop reads CSVEARSDRESGGYTF. The CDR3 region has the DNA TGCAGCGTTGAAGCCCGCTCGGACAGGGAATCTGGTGGCTACACCTTC. Full variable domain (outside the CDR3, taken from reference TRBV29-1 and TRBJ1-2): SAVISQKPSRDICQRGTSLTIQCQVDSQVTMMFWYRQQPGQSLTLIATANQGSEATYESGFVIDKFPISRPNLTFSTLTVSNMSPEDSSIYLCSVEARSDRESGGYTFGSGTRLTVV.

This clone has a single count. The chain links TRBV30 to TRBJ1-6; D is undetermined. Between the trimmed V and J ends, which lost 0 bases and 9 bases, there was a span of 12 bases. The CDR3 extends over 14 amino acids. Germline V gene sequence: CDR1 GTSNPN, CDR2 SVGIG (reference sequence). CDR3 nucleotide sequence: TGTGCCTGGAGTGTAGCTAGGGAAGGTTCACCCCTCCACTTT. Its translation is CAWSVAREGSPLHF.

This rearrangement joins TRBV30 to TRBJ2-1; D possibly corresponds to TRBD2 (5 bases). Germline V lookup: CDR1 GTSNPN, CDR2 SVGIG (reference sequence). The CDR3 sequence is 12 residues long. Between the trimmed V and J ends, which lost 2 bases and 14 bases, there was a span of 16 bases. CDR3 protein: CAWSLGGFLKFF. The CDR3 coding sequence is TGTGCCTGGAGTCTAGGCGGGTTTCTTAAGTTCTTC.

This clone has more than one count but fewer than ten. The chain couples TRBV29-1 to TRBJ2-2, with D perhaps matching TRBD1 (5 bases). Germline values: CDR1 SQVTM, CDR2 ANQGSEA. V was cut by 7 bases and J by 8 bases, with 17 bases left in between. This CDR3 comprises 13 residues. CDR3 in amino acids: CSGAKGAPGELFF. The CDR3 DNA reads TGCAGCGGAGCCAAAGGGGCGCCTGGGGAGCTGTTTTTT.

J is TRBJ2-1 and V is TRBV5-1, with D unresolved. The CDR3 consists of 14 residues. V was shortened by 0 bases and J by 6 bases, with 10 bases between the two germline ends. Germline values: CDR1 SGHRS, CDR2 YFSETQ. The CDR3 nucleotides read TGCGCCAGCAGCTTGGCCCGTCTCCCCAATGAGCAGTTCTTC. Amino acid sequence: CASSLARLPNEQFF.

The chain combines TRBV25-1 with TRBJ1-6; tentatively, D is TRBD1 (5 bases). Germline CDR1 MGHDK, CDR2 SYGVNS. V was pared by 6 bases and J by 7 bases, with 10 bases between. CDR3 length equals 13 residues. The CDR3 region is CASSQPGNSPLHF. In DNA form, the CDR3 reads TGTGCCAGCAGCCAGCCAGGGAATTCACCCCTCCACTTT.

This clone was counted a single time. V gene TRBV5-1 combines with J gene TRBJ2-3, with D unresolved. The germline V gene encodes CDR1 SGHRS and CDR2 YFSETQ. V shed 3 bases and J shed 1 base, with 9 bases lying between them. The CDR3 covers 14 residues. CDR3 in DNA: TGCGCCAGCAGCTCGAATCCTGGCACAGATACGCAGTATTTT. Translation gives CASSSNPGTDTQYF.

This CDR3 reads CSVRGVGVNEQYF. DNA for the CDR3: TGCAGCGTCAGGGGTGTAGGTGTGAACGAGCAGTACTTC. The chain employs TRBV29-1 and TRBJ2-7, with D perhaps TRBD1 (6 bases). V shed 6 bases and J shed 5 bases, with 17 bases lying between them. The CDR3 consists of 13 residues. The germline V gene has CDR1 SQVTM and CDR2 ANQGSEA.

The chain employs TRBV30 and TRBJ1-6, with 8 bases fitting TRBD1. V was clipped by 2 bases and J by 14 bases; unmatched bases: 14. This CDR3 is built from 15 residues. The germline V gene has CDR1 GTSNPN and CDR2 SVGIG (reference sequence). The CDR3 loop reads CAWSTNRGALGSLHF. The CDR3 DNA reads as TGTGCCTGGAGTACCAACAGGGGGGCGCTTGGATCCCTCCACTTT.

In the case of this clone: The same CDR3 can be traced to other DNA sequences in this sample. This chain uses TRBV15 with TRBJ2-5; possibly TRBD1 or TRBD2 for D (5 bases each). Germline V gives CDR1 LNHNV, CDR2 YYDKDF (reference sequence). The CDR3 has 14 amino acids. The ends were cut back, 6 bases at V and 0 bases at J, with 11 bases in the middle. CDR3 nucleotides: TGTGCCACCAGTCGGGACCTGTACCAAGAGACCCAGTACTTC. This codes for CATSRDLYQETQYF.

The chain carries TRBV30 and TRBJ2-6; D gene unclear. Germline V CDR1 and CDR2: GTSNPN, SVGIG (reference sequence). V lost 6 bases, J lost 0 bases, and 9 bases lay in between. CDR3 length: 14 residues. CDR3 DNA sequence: TGTGCCTGCTACAGCGACTCTGGGGCCAACGTCCTGACTTTC. This encodes CACYSDSGANVLTF.

This clone has only a few counts. The chain is built from TRBV18 and TRBJ2-3, with D perhaps matching TRBD1 (5 bases). This CDR3 contains 16 residues. V lost 3 bases to trimming and J lost 1 base, with 14 bases between them. CDR1 is KGHSH, CDR2 LQKENI, per germline. CDR3 nucleotides: TGTGCCAGCTCACCTCTTGGGGCCCTTCGCACAGATACGCAGTATTTT. Translated: CASSPLGALRTDTQYF. Combining the CDR3 with reference TRBV18 and TRBJ2-3 gives the whole variable domain NAGVMQNPRHLVRRRGQEARLRCSPMKGHSHVYWYRQLPEEGLKFMVYLQKENIIDESGMPKERFSAEFPKEGPSILRIQQVVRGDSAAYFCASSPLGALRTDTQYFGPGTRLTVL.

The rearrangement joins TRBV10-2 to TRBJ1-2; TRBD1 might be the D (6 bases). The CDR3 has 13 residues. CDR1 is WSHSY and CDR2 is SAAADI in the germline V gene. Trimming shortened V by 6 bases and J by 2 bases, and 10 bases separated the two germline ends. The CDR3 sequence: CASSRQENYGYTF. In nucleotides, the CDR3 is TGCGCCAGCAGCCGACAGGAGAACTATGGCTACACCTTC.

This clone was observed a few times. The chain uses TRBV6-1 and TRBJ2-5; D perhaps matches TRBD1 (6 bases). CDR1 MNHNS and CDR2 SASEGT come from the germline V gene. Trimming left V 5 bases short and J 5 bases short, with 15 bases between. This CDR3 has 14 residues. CDR3 in amino acids: CASSFGTTLETQYF. The CDR3 coding sequence is TGTGCCAGCAGTTTTGGGACAACGCTGGAGACCCAGTACTTC.

This clone was detected a few times. This chain uses TRBV18 with TRBJ2-3; D is ambiguous. CDR3 size: 13 residues. Between the trimmed V and J ends, which lost 2 bases and 2 bases, there was a span of 5 bases. The germline CDR1 and CDR2 sequences are KGHSH and LQKENI. CDR3 residues: CASSPAVTDTQYF. CDR3 nucleotide sequence: TGTGCCAGCTCACCAGCAGTCACAGATACGCAGTATTTT.

As for this clone: Other DNA variants within this sample encode the same CDR3. The chain joins TRBV29-1 to TRBJ1-1; D possibly corresponds to TRBD1 (6 bases). V was clipped by 6 bases and J by 0 bases, with 11 bases between them. CDR3 length equals 13 residues. Per the germline V gene, CDR1 is SQVTM and CDR2 is ANQGSEA. CDR3 in DNA: TGCAGCGTGACAGGACTACTGAACACTGAAGCTTTCTTT. Translated: CSVTGLLNTEAFF.

The rearrangement links TRBV29-1 to TRBJ2-5; possible D gene TRBD1, 5 bases. Trimming removed 8 bases at V and 1 base at J, with 14 bases between. CDR3 length equals 13 residues. CDR1 is SQVTM and CDR2 is ANQGSEA in the germline V gene. CDR3 sequence: CSMPGSGQETQYF. The CDR3 region has the DNA TGCAGCATGCCAGGGTCAGGCCAAGAGACCCAGTACTTC.

The chain joins TRBV30 to TRBJ2-4; D unresolved. V lost 5 bases, J lost 1 base, and 9 bases lay in between. The CDR3 has 13 amino acids. The germline V gene has CDR1 GTSNPN and CDR2 SVGIG (reference sequence). The CDR3 DNA is TGTGCCTGGGATACTGACGCCAAAAACATTCAGTACTTC. Its protein product is CAWDTDAKNIQYF.